Listed below are T cell receptor beta chains from one sample, sequenced in a study of T cell clones after liver transplantation. Assay: immunoSEQ multiplex PCR; the TCRdb copy retains only in-frame clones and omits some. The sample includes roughly 80,000 clones, less than 90% of them seen just once. Here the sequenced sample was CD4+ T cells from blood, taken at the 22-month timepoint. The receptors originated from a human patient who received a liver transplant. Some T cells may have come from the graft donor. The CDR3 runs from the conserved cysteine through the conserved F or W. A D gene is named only where the DNA matches it firmly. The size of a clone is reported for some rows only, either as once, few or many, or as a class for expanded clones.

size: many; V: TRBV19; length: 14; J: TRBJ1-2; D: -; DNA: TGTGCCAGTAGCCCCCCGCAGGGGACCTATGGCTACACCTTC; CDR3: CASSPPQGTYGYTF
size: -; V: TRBV4-3; length: 18; J: TRBJ2-2; D: TRBD2; DNA: TGCGCCAGCAGCCCCCAACCGGCGGGGGGCCAGAACACCGGGGAGCTGTTTTTT; CDR3: CASSPQPAGGQNTGELFF
size: once; V: TRBV4-3; length: 15; J: TRBJ1-1; D: -; DNA: TGCGCCAGCAGCCAAGGTCACAGTATGAACACTGAAGCTTTCTTT; CDR3: CASSQGHSMNTEAFF
size: -; V: TRBV10-3; length: 16; J: TRBJ2-1; D: TRBD2; DNA: TGTGCCATCAGTTTCTCTAGCGGGAGCTCCTACAATGAGCAGTTCTTC; CDR3: CAISFSSGSSYNEQFF
size: -; V: TRBV27; length: 11; J: TRBJ2-5; D: -; DNA: TGTGCCAGCAGTTTCCTTGGGACCCAGTACTTC; CDR3: CASSFLGTQYF
size: -; V: TRBV11-3; length: 13; J: TRBJ2-7; D: -; DNA: TGTGCCAGCAGCCCCACAGGTCGGCACGAGCAGTACTTC; CDR3: CASSPTGRHEQYF
size: few; V: TRBV5-8; length: 14; J: TRBJ1-4; D: -; DNA: TGTGCCAGCAGCTTGGGGCAGGCAGGAGAAAAACTGTTTTTT; CDR3: CASSLGQAGEKLFF
size: -; V: TRBV4-3; length: 16; J: TRBJ2-3; D: TRBD2; DNA: TGCGCCAGCAGCCAAGAGGCTAGCGGGGGCACAGATACGCAGTATTTT; CDR3: CASSQEASGGTDTQYF
size: -; V: TRBV10-3; length: 16; J: TRBJ1-1; D: -; DNA: TGTGCCATCAGTGAGAAGGCCAATACCGGGTCCATTGAAGCTTTCTTT; CDR3: CAISEKANTGSIEAFF
size: -; V: TRBV7-8; length: 14; J: TRBJ2-3; D: -; DNA: TGTGCCAGCAGCTTACTACCTAGTCCTGGTACGCAGTATTTT; CDR3: CASSLLPSPGTQYF
size: -; V: TRBV7-9; length: 14; J: TRBJ2-1; D: -; DNA: TGTGCCAGCAGCTTAGCGCAGAGGGACGACGAGCAGTTCTTC; CDR3: CASSLAQRDDEQFF
size: -; V: TRBV7-9; length: 12; J: TRBJ1-5; D: -; DNA: TGTGCCAGCAGCTTGGACTTACAGCCCCAGCATTTT; CDR3: CASSLDLQPQHF
size: -; V: TRBV11-1; length: 15; J: TRBJ1-1; D: -; DNA: TGTGCCAGCAGCTTAGAAGGGTTGTGGAACACTGAAGCTTTCTTT; CDR3: CASSLEGLWNTEAFF
size: -; V: TRBV10-3; length: 14; J: TRBJ1-3; D: TRBD1; DNA: TGTGCCATCAGTACAGGGGGCATTCGAAACACCATATATTTT; CDR3: CAISTGGIRNTIYF
size: -; V: TRBV15; length: 13; J: TRBJ2-1; D: TRBD2; DNA: TGTGCCACCTCAGGACTAGCCCTCTTTGAGCAGTTCTTC; CDR3: CATSGLALFEQFF
size: -; V: TRBV5-1; length: 16; J: TRBJ2-2; D: -; DNA: TGCGCCAGCAGCTTGGTTGTCGGGGGGAACACCGGGGAGCTGTTTTTT; CDR3: CASSLVVGGNTGELFF
size: -; V: TRBV9; length: 13; J: TRBJ1-1; D: -; DNA: TGTGCCAGCAGCCCTCTGGGGGGCACTGAAGCTTTCTTT; CDR3: CASSPLGGTEAFF
size: -; V: TRBV30; length: 15; J: TRBJ2-7; D: -; DNA: TGTGCCTGGAGTGTAAAGGGATATTTATCCTACGAGCAGTACTTC; CDR3: CAWSVKGYLSYEQYF
size: -; V: TRBV19; length: 14; J: TRBJ1-4; D: -; DNA: TGTGCCAGTAGTATACGGGGACGTAATGAAAAACTGTTTTTT; CDR3: CASSIRGRNEKLFF
size: -; V: TRBV7-9; length: 13; J: TRBJ1-2; D: -; DNA: TGTGCCAGCAGCTTAGACAGCAGTTATGGCTACACCTTC; CDR3: CASSLDSSYGYTF
size: -; V: TRBV5-1; length: 15; J: TRBJ2-7; D: TRBD1; DNA: TGCGCCAGCAGCGGTCGAGGGGACAGCTCCTACGAGCAGTACTTC; CDR3: CASSGRGDSSYEQYF
size: -; V: TRBV6-6; length: 16; J: TRBJ2-7; D: TRBD2; DNA: TGTGCCAGCAGTCCCCTTCTAGCGGGCCCCCCAGACGAGCAGTACTTC; CDR3: CASSPLLAGPPDEQYF